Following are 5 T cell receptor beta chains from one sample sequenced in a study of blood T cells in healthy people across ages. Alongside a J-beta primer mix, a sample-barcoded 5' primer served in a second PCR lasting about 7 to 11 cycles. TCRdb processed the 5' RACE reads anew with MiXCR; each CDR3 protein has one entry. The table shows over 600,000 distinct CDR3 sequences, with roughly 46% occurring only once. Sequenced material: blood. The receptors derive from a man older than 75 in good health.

The CDR3 nucleotides are TGTGCCAGCAGCTTTTCTGGGCCCAATGAGCAGTTCTTC. This translates into CASSFSGPNEQFF. V and J are TRBV7-9 and TRBJ2-1; no clear D. V lost 3 bases to trimming and J lost 6 bases, with 9 bases between them. Germline CDR1 is SEHNR and CDR2 is FQNEAQ (reference sequence). The CDR3 totals 13 residues.

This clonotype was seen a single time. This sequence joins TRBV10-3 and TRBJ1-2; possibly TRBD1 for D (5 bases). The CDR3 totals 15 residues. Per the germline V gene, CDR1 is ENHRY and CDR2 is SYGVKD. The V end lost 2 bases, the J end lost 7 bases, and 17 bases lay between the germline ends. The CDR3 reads CAISENAGYNRGYTF. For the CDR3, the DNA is TGTGCCATCAGTGAGAATGCAGGGTATAATCGTGGCTACACCTTC.

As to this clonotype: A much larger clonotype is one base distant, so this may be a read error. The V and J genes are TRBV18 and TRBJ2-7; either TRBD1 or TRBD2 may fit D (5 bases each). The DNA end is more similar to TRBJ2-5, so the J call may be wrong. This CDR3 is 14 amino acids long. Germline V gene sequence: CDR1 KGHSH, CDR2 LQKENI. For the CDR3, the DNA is TGTGCCAGCTCACCCCCGGGGACCCTAGGGACCCAGTACTTC. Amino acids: CASSPPGTLGTQYF.

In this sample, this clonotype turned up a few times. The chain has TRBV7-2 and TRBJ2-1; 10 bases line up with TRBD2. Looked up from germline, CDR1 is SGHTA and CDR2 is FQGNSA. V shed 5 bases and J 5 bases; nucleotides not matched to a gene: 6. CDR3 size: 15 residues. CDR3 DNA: TGTGCCAGCAGCCCCTGGACTAGCGGCAACAATGAGCAGTTCTTC. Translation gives CASSPWTSGNNEQFF.

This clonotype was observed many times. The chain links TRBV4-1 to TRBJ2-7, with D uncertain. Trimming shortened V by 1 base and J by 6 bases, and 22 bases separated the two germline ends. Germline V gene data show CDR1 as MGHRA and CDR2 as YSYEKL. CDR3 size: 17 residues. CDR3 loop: CASSQGVWAKEKFEQYF. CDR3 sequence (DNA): TGCGCCAGCAGCCAAGGGGTTTGGGCAAAGGAGAAGTTCGAGCAGTACTTC.